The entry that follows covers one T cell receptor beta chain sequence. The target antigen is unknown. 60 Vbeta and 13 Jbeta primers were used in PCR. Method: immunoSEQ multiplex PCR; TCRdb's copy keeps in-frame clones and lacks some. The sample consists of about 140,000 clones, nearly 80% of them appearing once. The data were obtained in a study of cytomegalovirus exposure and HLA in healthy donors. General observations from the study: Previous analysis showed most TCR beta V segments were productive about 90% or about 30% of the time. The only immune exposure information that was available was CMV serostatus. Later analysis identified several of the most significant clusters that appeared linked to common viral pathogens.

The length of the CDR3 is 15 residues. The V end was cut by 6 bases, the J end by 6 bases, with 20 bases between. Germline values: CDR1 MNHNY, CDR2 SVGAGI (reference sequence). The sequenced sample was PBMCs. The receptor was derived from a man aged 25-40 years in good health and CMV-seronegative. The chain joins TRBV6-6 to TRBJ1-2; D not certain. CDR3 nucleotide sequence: TGTGCCAGCAGCAAGGACTGGACCACCGGGGATGGCTACACCTTC. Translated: CASSKDWTTGDGYTF.